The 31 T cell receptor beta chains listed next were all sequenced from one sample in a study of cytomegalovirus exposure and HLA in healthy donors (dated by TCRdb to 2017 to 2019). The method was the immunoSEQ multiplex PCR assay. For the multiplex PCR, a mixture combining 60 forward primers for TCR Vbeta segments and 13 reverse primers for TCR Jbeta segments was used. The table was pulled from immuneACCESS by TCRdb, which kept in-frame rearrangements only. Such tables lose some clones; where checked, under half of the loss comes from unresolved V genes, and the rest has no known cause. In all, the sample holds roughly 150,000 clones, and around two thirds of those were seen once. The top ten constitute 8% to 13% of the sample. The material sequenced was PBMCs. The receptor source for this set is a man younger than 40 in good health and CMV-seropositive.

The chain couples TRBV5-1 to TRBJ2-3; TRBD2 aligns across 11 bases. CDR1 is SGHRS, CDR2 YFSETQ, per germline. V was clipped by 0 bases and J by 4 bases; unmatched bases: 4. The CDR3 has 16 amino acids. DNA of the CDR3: TGCGCCAGCAGCTTGGGTCTAGCGGGAGGCCCAGATACGCAGTATTTT. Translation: CASSLGLAGGPDTQYF.

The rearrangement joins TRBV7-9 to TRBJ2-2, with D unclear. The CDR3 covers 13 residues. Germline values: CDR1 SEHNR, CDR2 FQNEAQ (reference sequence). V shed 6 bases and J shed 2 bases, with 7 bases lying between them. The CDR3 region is CASSQHNTGELFF. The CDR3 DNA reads TGTGCCAGCAGTCAACACAACACCGGGGAGCTGTTTTTT.

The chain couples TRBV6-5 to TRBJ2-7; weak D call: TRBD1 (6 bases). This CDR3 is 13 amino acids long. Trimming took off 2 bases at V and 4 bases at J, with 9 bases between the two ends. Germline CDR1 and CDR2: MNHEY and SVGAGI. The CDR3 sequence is CASSYGTTYEQYF. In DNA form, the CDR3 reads TGTGCCAGCAGTTACGGGACAACTTACGAGCAGTACTTC.

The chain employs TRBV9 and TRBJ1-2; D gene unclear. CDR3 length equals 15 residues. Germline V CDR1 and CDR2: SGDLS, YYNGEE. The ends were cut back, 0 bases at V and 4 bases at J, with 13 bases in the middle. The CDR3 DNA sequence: TGTGCCAGCAGCGTAGATACAGCAACTTTCTATGGCTACACCTTC. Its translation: CASSVDTATFYGYTF. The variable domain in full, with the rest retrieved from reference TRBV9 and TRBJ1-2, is DSGVTQTPKHLITATGQRVTLRCSPRSGDLSVYWYQQSLDQGLQFLIQYYNGEERAKGNILERFSAQQFPDLHSELNLSSLELGDSALYFCASSVDTATFYGYTFGSGTRLTVV.

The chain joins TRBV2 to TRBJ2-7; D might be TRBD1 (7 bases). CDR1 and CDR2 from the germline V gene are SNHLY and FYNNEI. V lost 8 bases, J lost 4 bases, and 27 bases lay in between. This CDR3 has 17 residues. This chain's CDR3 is CASSVTGLVGGMYEQYF. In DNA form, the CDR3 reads TGTGCCAGCTCCGTCACGGGACTGGTAGGGGGCATGTACGAGCAGTACTTC.

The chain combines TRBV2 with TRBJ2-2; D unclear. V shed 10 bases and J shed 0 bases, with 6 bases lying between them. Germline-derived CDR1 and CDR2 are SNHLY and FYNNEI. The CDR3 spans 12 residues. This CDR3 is CATGPNTGELFF. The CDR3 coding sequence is TGTGCCACAGGCCCGAACACCGGGGAGCTGTTTTTT.

The CDR3 reads CASSSSGSPFYEQYF. The CDR3, as DNA: TGTGCCAGCAGCTCTAGCGGGAGTCCCTTCTACGAGCAGTACTTC. The V and J genes are TRBV7-3 and TRBJ2-7; 10 bases are shared with TRBD2. This CDR3 is 15 amino acids long. From germline, CDR1 is SGHTA and CDR2 FQGTGA. The V gene end was trimmed by 4 bases and the J gene end by 3 bases; junction bases not matched to a gene: 6. Together with reference TRBV7-3 and TRBJ2-7, the CDR3 gives the full variable domain: GAGVSQTPSNKVTEKGKYVELRCDPISGHTALYWYRQSLGQGPEFLIYFQGTGAADDSGLPNDRFFAVRPEGSVSTLKIQRTERGDSAVYLCASSSSGSPFYEQYFGPGTRLTVT.

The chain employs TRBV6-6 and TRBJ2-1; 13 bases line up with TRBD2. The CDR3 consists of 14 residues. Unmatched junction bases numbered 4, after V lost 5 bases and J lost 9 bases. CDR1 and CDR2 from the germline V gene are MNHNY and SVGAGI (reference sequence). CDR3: CASSGTSGIGEQFF. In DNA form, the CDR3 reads TGTGCCAGCAGTGGGACTAGCGGGATTGGTGAGCAGTTCTTC.

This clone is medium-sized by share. CDR3 in DNA: TGTGCCAGCAGCCACCCTGGACAGGGGGCAAGACGCGTTGAAAAACTGTTTTTT. This sequence encodes CASSHPGQGARRVEKLFF. This chain links TRBV21-1 with TRBJ1-4; TRBD1, as called in the table, went unchecked against the DNA. TRBV21-1 is a pseudogene locus. This CDR3 has 18 amino acids.

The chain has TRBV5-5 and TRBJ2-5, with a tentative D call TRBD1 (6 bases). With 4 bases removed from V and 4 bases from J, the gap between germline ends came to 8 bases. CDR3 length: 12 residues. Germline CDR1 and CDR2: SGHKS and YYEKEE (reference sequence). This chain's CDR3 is CASSPRGETQYF. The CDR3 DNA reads TGTGCCAGCAGCCCCAGGGGAGAGACCCAGTACTTC.

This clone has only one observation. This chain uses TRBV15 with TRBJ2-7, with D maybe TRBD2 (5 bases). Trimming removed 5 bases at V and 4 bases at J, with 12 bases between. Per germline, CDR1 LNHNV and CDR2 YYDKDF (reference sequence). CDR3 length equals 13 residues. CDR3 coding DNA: TGTGCCACCAGCCCCGGGATTTCTTACGAGCAGTACTTC. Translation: CATSPGISYEQYF.

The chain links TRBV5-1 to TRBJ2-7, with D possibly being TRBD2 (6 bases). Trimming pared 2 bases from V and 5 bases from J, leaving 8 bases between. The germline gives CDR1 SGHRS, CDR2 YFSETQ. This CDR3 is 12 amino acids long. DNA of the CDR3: TGCGCCAGCAGCTTCCGGGGGAACGAGCAGTACTTC. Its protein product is CASSFRGNEQYF. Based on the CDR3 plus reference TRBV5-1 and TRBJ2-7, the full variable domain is KAGVTQTPRYLIKTRGQQVTLSCSPISGHRSVSWYQQTPGQGLQFLFEYFSETQRNKGNFPGRFSGRQFSNSRSEMNVSTLELGDSALYLCASSFRGNEQYFGPGTRLTVT.

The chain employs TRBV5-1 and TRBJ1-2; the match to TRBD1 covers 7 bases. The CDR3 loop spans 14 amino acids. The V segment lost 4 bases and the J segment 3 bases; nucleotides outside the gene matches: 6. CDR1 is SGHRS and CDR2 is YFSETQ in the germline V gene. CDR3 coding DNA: TGCGCCAGCAGCGCCCAGGGGGAGGACTATGGCTACACCTTC. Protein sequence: CASSAQGEDYGYTF.

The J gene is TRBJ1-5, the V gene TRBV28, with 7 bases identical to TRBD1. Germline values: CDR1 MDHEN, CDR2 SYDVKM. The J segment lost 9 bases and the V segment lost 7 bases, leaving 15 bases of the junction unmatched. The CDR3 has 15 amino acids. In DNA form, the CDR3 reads TGTGCCAGCACCTATCCCCGCCACAGGGGTTGGCCCCAGCATTTT. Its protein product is CASTYPRHRGWPQHF.

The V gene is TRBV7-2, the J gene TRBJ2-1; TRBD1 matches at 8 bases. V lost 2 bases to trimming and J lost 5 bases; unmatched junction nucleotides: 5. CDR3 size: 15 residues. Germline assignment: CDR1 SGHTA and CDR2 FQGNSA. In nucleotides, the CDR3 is TGTGCCAGCAGCTTACAGGGACAGGACAACAATGAGCAGTTCTTC. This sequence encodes CASSLQGQDNNEQFF.

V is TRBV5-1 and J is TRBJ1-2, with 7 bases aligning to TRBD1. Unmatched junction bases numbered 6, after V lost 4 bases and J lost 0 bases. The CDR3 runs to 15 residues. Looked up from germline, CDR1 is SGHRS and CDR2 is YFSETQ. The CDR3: CASSPGQATNYGYTF. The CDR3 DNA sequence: TGCGCCAGCAGCCCAGGACAGGCAACTAACTATGGCTACACCTTC.

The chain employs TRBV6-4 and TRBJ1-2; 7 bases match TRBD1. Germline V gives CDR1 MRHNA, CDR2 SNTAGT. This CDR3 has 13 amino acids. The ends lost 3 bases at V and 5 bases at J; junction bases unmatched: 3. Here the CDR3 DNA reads TGTGCCAGCAGTGAATGGACAGGATATGGCTACACCTTC. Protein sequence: CASSEWTGYGYTF.

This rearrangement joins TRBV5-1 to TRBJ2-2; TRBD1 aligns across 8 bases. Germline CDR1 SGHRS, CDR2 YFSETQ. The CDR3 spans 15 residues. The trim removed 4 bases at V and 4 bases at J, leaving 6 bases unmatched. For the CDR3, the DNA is TGCGCCAGCAGCCCGGACAGGGCGGGCACCGGGGAGCTGTTTTTT. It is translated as CASSPDRAGTGELFF.

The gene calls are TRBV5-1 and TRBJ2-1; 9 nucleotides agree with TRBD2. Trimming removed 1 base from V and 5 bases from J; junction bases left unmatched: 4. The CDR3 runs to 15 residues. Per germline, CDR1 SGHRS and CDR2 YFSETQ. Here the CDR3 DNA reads TGCGCCAGCAGCTTGAGGACTAGCGTCAACAATGAGCAGTTCTTC. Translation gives CASSLRTSVNNEQFF.

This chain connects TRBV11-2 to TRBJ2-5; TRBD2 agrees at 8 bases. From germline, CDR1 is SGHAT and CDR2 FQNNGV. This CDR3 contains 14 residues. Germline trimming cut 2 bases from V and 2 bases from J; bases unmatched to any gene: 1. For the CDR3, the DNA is TGTGCCAGCAGCTTACTAGCGGGTCAAGAGACCCAGTACTTC. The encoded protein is CASSLLAGQETQYF. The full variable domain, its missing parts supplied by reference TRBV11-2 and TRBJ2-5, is EAGVAQSPRYKIIEKRQSVAFWCNPISGHATLYWYQQILGQGPKLLIQFQNNGVVDDSQLPKDRFSAERLKGVDSTLKIQPAKLEDSAVYLCASSLLAGQETQYFGPGTRLLVL.

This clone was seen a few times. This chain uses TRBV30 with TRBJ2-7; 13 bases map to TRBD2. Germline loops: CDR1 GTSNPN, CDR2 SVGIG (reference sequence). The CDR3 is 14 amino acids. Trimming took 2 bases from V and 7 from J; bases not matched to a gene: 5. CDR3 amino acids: CAWSIPGLAGEQYF. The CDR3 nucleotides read TGTGCCTGGAGTATCCCGGGACTAGCGGGAGAGCAGTACTTC.

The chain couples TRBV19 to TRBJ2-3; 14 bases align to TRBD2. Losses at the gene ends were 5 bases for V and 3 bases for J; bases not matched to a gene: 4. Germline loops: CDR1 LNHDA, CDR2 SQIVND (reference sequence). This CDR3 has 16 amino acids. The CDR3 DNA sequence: TGTGCCAGTAGTTGGACTAGCGGGAGGCAAACAGATACGCAGTATTTT. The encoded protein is CASSWTSGRQTDTQYF.

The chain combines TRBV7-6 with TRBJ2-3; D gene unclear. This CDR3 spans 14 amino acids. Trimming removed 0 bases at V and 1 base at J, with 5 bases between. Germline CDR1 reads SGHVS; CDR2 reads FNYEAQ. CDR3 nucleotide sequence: TGTGCCAGCAGCTTAGCCTCGGGCACAGATACGCAGTATTTT. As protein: CASSLASGTDTQYF.

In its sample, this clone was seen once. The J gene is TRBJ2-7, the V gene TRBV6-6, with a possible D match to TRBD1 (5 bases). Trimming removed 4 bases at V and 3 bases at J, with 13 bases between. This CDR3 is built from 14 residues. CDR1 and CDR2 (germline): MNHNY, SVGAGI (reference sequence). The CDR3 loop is CASSSPPTVYEQYF. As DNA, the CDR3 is TGTGCCAGCAGTTCCCCACCGACAGTCTACGAGCAGTACTTC.

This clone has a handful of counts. CDR3 region: CASSPAVTEAFF. Written as DNA, the CDR3 is TGTGCCAGCAGCCCCGCGGTGACTGAAGCTTTCTTT. This chain uses TRBV7-8 with TRBJ1-1; D unresolved. The ends were cut back, 5 bases at V and 5 bases at J, with 9 bases in the middle. The CDR3 extends over 12 amino acids. Germline CDR1 reads SGHVS; CDR2 reads FQNEAQ.

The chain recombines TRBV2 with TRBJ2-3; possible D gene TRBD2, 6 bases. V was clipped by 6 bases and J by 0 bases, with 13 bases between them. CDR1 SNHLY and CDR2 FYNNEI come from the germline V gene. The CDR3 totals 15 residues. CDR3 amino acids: CASRQGTSSTDTQYF. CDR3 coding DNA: TGTGCCAGCAGACAAGGGACTTCTAGCACAGATACGCAGTATTTT.

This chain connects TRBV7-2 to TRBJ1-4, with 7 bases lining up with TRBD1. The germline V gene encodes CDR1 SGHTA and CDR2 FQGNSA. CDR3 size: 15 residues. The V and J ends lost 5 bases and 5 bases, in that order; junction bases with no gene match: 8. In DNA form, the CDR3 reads TGTGCCAGCAGCCCGCCGGGACAGAGAAATGAAAAACTGTTTTTT. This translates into CASSPPGQRNEKLFF.

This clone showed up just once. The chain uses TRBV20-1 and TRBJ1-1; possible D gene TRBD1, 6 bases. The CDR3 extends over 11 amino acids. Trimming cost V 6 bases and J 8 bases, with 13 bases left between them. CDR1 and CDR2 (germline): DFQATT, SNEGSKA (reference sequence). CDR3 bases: TGCAGTGCCCATTCCGGGACAGAAGCTTTCTTT. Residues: CSAHSGTEAFF.

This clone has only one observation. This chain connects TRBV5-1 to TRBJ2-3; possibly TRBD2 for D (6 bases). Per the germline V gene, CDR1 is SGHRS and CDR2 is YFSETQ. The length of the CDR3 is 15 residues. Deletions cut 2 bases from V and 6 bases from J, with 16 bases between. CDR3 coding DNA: TGCGCCAGCAGCTTCGGGGGTGGGCAGGCCGATACGCAGTATTTT. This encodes CASSFGGGQADTQYF.

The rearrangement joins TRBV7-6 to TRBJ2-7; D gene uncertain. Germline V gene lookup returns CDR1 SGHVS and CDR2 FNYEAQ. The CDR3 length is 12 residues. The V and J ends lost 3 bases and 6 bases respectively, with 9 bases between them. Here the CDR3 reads CASSFAFGEQYF. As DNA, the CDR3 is TGTGCCAGCAGCTTTGCGTTTGGCGAGCAGTACTTC.

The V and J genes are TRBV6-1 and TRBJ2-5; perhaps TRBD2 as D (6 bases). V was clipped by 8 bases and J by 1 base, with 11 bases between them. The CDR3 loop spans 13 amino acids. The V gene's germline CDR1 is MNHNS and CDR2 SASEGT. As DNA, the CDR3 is TGTGCCAGCTCCCCGGGACTCCAAGAGACCCAGTACTTC. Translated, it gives CASSPGLQETQYF.